The rows below give T cell receptor beta chains drawn from one sample of a study of T cell responses to AZD1222 COVID-19 vaccine. Only in-frame clones appear in the TCRdb table, and some are missing; sequencing was by immunoSEQ multiplex PCR. This sample has around 99,000 clones, with approximately 89% found just once. Material: peripheral blood, obtained on day 0 of AZD1222 vaccination. Receptors were obtained from an adult in good health. CDR3s include the opening cysteine and the closing phenylalanine or tryptophan. D genes are given only for firm matches. Some rows have no size entry. The others give once, few or many, or a class for an expanded clone.

d_gene	v_gene	abundance	j_gene	CDR3nt	CDR3aa
TRBD2	TRBV5-1	-	TRBJ2-3	TGCGCCAGCACAAGACTAGCGGGGGACACAGATACGCAGTATTTT	CASTRLAGDTDTQYF
-	TRBV4-2	-	TRBJ2-5	TGTGCCAGCAGCCAAGAAGGGGGGTACCAAGAGACCCAGTACTTC	CASSQEGGYQETQYF
-	TRBV4-1	once	TRBJ1-1	TGCGCCAGCAGAGGGAGGACTACTAACACTGAAGCTTTCTTT	CASRGRTTNTEAFF
-	TRBV5-1	-	TRBJ2-1	TGCGCCAGCAGCTTGGCCCTACAGGGTGGCTACAATGAGCAGTTCTTC	CASSLALQGGYNEQFF
TRBD2	TRBV9	-	TRBJ2-2	TGTGCCAGCAGCGCCCGGTGGGGCGGGGGAATCGGGGAGCTGTTTTTT	CASSARWGGGIGELFF
TRBD1	TRBV9	-	TRBJ1-2	TGTGCCAGCAATAGAGGACAGGGGTTCTATGGCTACACCTTC	CASNRGQGFYGYTF
-	TRBV5-8	-	TRBJ1-5	TGTGCCAGCAGTTCAACCCAGACCGGGACCCCAAATCAGCCCCAGCATTTT	CASSSTQTGTPNQPQHF
-	TRBV29-1	-	TRBJ1-2	TGCAGCGTTGATAATGGCTACACCTTC	CSVDNGYTF
-	TRBV12-3/TRBV12-4	-	TRBJ1-3	TGTGCCAGCAGAATAGGATCTGGAAACACCATATATTTT	CASRIGSGNTIYF
-	TRBV5-3	-	TRBJ2-7	TGTGCCAGAAGCTCCAACGACCTAGGGGAGCAGTACTTC	CARSSNDLGEQYF
TRBD1	TRBV19	-	TRBJ1-4	TGTGCCAGTAGTGGGAGGGGGCAGGGAAGTAATGAAAAACTGTTTTTT	CASSGRGQGSNEKLFF
-	TRBV4-1	once	TRBJ1-6	TGCGCCAGCAGCCAGGGAAAAATCAACATCCCGCCGGGTTCACCCCTCCACTTT	CASSQGKINIPPGSPLHF
-	TRBV10-3	once	TRBJ2-6	TGTGCCATCAGTGAACAGGGAGTGGGAGGGGCCAACGTCCTGACTTTC	CAISEQGVGGANVLTF
TRBD1	TRBV6-5	-	TRBJ2-7	TGTGCCAGCAGACAGGGGGAGCCCTACGAGCAGTACTTC	CASRQGEPYEQYF
-	TRBV12-3/TRBV12-4	-	TRBJ1-1	TGTGCCAGCAGCTCAACAAATAGAGCTTTCTTT	CASSSTNRAFF
-	TRBV6-2/TRBV6-3	-	TRBJ2-3	TGTGCCAGCAGTTACATTCAAAATCGGGGTCGGAATACGCAGTATTTT	CASSYIQNRGRNTQYF
TRBD1	TRBV15	once	TRBJ2-5	TGTGCCACCAGCAGAGATTCAGGGGGAGAGACCCAGTACTTC	CATSRDSGGETQYF
-	TRBV12-3/TRBV12-4	-	TRBJ1-4	TGTGCCAGCAGTTTCCAGGGTCGGGAAAAACTGTTTTTT	CASSFQGREKLFF
-	TRBV11-3	many	TRBJ1-1	TGTGCCAGCAGCTTAGATGTGAACACTGAAGCTTTCTTT	CASSLDVNTEAFF
-	TRBV4-3	-	TRBJ1-4	TGCGCCAGCAGCCAAGGACCTAAATGGGCGGCTAATGAAAAACTGTTTTTT	CASSQGPKWAANEKLFF
TRBD2	TRBV7-2	-	TRBJ2-7	TGTGCCAGCAGCGTCTTACCGGGACTAGAATCCTACGAGCAGTACTTC	CASSVLPGLESYEQYF
-	TRBV27	-	TRBJ1-1	TGTGCCAGCAGTTTGGTTTCAGAAAACACTGAAGCTTTCTTT	CASSLVSENTEAFF
-	TRBV4-3	-	TRBJ1-1	TGCGCCAGCAGCCAAATTACAGGGTCGGGTGAAGCTTTCTTT	CASSQITGSGEAFF
-	TRBV7-2	-	TRBJ2-3	TGTGCCAGCAGCTTTGGGCGGGGGCGTTCGATTGTATCAGATACGCAGTATTTT	CASSFGRGRSIVSDTQYF
-	TRBV5-3	-	TRBJ2-1	TGTGCCAGAAGCCCTTGTGGGGCCTACTACAATGAGCAGTTCTTC	CARSPCGAYYNEQFF
-	TRBV29-1	-	TRBJ2-7	TGCAGCGTTGACGGGGGAACGGGGCAGTACTTC	CSVDGGTGQYF
-	TRBV19	-	TRBJ2-5	TGTGCCAGTAGTATAGAGGGGGGTTTGAAAGAGACCCAGTACTTC	CASSIEGGLKETQYF
-	TRBV29-1	once	TRBJ2-7	TGCAGCGGTCACCGGGACAAAGACCCCTACGAGCAGTACTTC	CSGHRDKDPYEQYF
-	TRBV7-9	-	TRBJ1-1	TGTGCCAGCAGCTTAGCGCTGAACACTGAAGCTTTCTTT	CASSLALNTEAFF
-	TRBV9	-	TRBJ1-3	TGTGCCAGCAGCGTAGAGGGCAGCTCTGGAAACACCATATATTTT	CASSVEGSSGNTIYF
-	TRBV6-6	-	TRBJ1-4	TGTGCCAGCAGTTACGGGCCTAATGAAAAACTGTTTTTT	CASSYGPNEKLFF
-	TRBV30	-	TRBJ1-6	TGTGCCTGGAGTGCCAAAATCCCGGGACCCCTTGATTCACCCCTCCACTTT	CAWSAKIPGPLDSPLHF
-	TRBV7-9	-	TRBJ1-2	TGTGCCAGCACCCGACAAGAGAGTGGTGGCTACACCTTC	CASTRQESGGYTF
TRBD1	TRBV3-1/TRBV3-2	-	TRBJ1-1	TGTGCCAGCAGCTTTGGGACAGTGGGAGCTTTCTTT	CASSFGTVGAFF
-	TRBV24-1	many	TRBJ2-2	TGTGCCACCAGTGATTTTTCGGGTACCGGGGAGCTGTTTTTT	CATSDFSGTGELFF
-	TRBV2	-	TRBJ2-7	TGTGCCAGCAGTGGTTTAGGCGAGGAGCAGTACTTC	CASSGLGEEQYF
TRBD2	TRBV15	once	TRBJ2-1	TGTGCCACCAGCAGGATTCTAGCGGGAGACTACAATGAGCAGTTCTTC	CATSRILAGDYNEQFF
-	TRBV7-6	-	TRBJ2-7	TGTGCCAGCAGCAACCGGGACACCCGCTCGGAGCAGTACTTC	CASSNRDTRSEQYF
TRBD1	TRBV5-1	-	TRBJ2-7	TGCGCCAGCAGCCAGGAAACAGACAGGGTGTATGACGAGCAGTACTTC	CASSQETDRVYDEQYF
-	TRBV24-1	-	TRBJ1-4	TGTGCCACCAGTGATTTTTGGGAGGTAGAGGAAGAAAAACTGTTTTTT	CATSDFWEVEEEKLFF
-	TRBV4-3	once	TRBJ2-2	TGCGCCAGCAGACGAGTTGGGGGGATTGGGGAGCTGTTTTTT	CASRRVGGIGELFF
-	TRBV3-1/TRBV3-2	-	TRBJ2-1	TGTGCCAGCAGCCAACCAGGCGGGAATGAGCAGTTCTTC	CASSQPGGNEQFF
-	TRBV6-1	few	TRBJ1-6	TGTGCCAGCAGTGAACTAACGCCTTCACCCCTCCACTTT	CASSELTPSPLHF
TRBD2	TRBV7-6	-	TRBJ2-5	TGTGCCAGCAGCTTTCCGGGACTAGCGGGGCCCAACCAAGAGACCCAGTACTTC	CASSFPGLAGPNQETQYF
-	TRBV20-1	-	TRBJ2-5	TGCAGTGCTAAGAGAGAGACCCAGTACTTC	CSAKRETQYF
TRBD1	TRBV10-3	-	TRBJ1-1	TGTGCCAGCCTTTCACAGGGGGCAGTGAACACTGAAGCTTTCTTT	CASLSQGAVNTEAFF
-	TRBV14	-	TRBJ2-1	TGTGCCAGCAGCCAAGACCCCCTGTGGGGCGGGTCCTTCTCCTACAATGAGCAGTTCTTC	CASSQDPLWGGSFSYNEQFF
-	TRBV7-9	-	TRBJ1-1	TGTGCCAGCAGCCAGGGACCTAACACTGAAGCTTTCTTT	CASSQGPNTEAFF
-	TRBV28	-	TRBJ1-1	TGTGCCAGCAGTTCGACAGAACAAACGGCTTTCTTT	CASSSTEQTAFF
TRBD1	TRBV6-5	-	TRBJ1-4	TGTGCCAGCAGTTTGGGGACAGGCGATCTCGAAAAACTGTTTTTT	CASSLGTGDLEKLFF
-	TRBV2	-	TRBJ1-6	TGTGCCAGCAGTGAAAAACAAGCGAATTCACCCCTCCACTTT	CASSEKQANSPLHF
-	TRBV4-3	-	TRBJ1-2	TGCGCCAGCAGCCGTACAGGGAGCTATGGCTACACCTTC	CASSRTGSYGYTF
-	TRBV29-1	-	TRBJ1-2	TGCAGCGTTGAAGGGGTTAACTATGGCTACACCTTC	CSVEGVNYGYTF
-	TRBV24-1	once	TRBJ2-3	TGTGCCACCAGTGATGCGGGACGCACAGATACGCAGTATTTT	CATSDAGRTDTQYF
-	TRBV4-3	-	TRBJ2-2	TGCGCCAGCAGCCAAGCTGGGGTAACCGGGGAGCTGTTTTTT	CASSQAGVTGELFF
TRBD1	TRBV27	-	TRBJ1-4	TGTGCCAGCAGTACAGGGGTACACGAAAAACTGTTTTTT	CASSTGVHEKLFF